The rows below give T cell receptor beta chains drawn from one sample of a study of T cells in Graves' hyperthyroidism and ophthalmopathy. One entry per CDR3 protein, called by TCRdb with MiXCR from the multiplex PCR reads. Of 93,000 or so distinct CDR3 sequences listed, roughly 50% are singletons. Sequencing input: blood. These receptors were collected from a man aged 35-49 years with Graves' hyperthyroidism. CDR3s include the opening cysteine and the closing phenylalanine or tryptophan. Fields, in order: clone size, D gene, V gene, J gene, CDR3 protein, CDR3 DNA. D genes are given only for firm matches. Clone size, where shown, is once, few, many, or a class for clones that have expanded.

>many|-|TRBV27|TRBJ2-3
CASSLRASKGPSTDTQYF
TGTGCCAGCAGTTTGAGGGCATCGAAAGGCCCTAGCACAGATACGCAGTATTTT
>many|TRBD2|TRBV4-2|TRBJ2-7
CASSQVAGPYEQYF
TGTGCCAGCAGCCAAGTAGCGGGCCCCTACGAGCAGTACTTC
>few|TRBD2|TRBV11-2|TRBJ2-3
CASSLGLAGVWADTQCF
TGTGCCAGCAGCTTAGGGCTAGCGGGAGTATGGGCAGATACGCAGTGTTTT
>-|-|TRBV9|TRBJ2-5
CASSVGEQGYAETQYF
TGTGCCAGCAGCGTAGGTGAACAGGGCTACGCAGAGACCCAGTACTTC
>-|-|TRBV29-1|TRBJ1-2
CSSASGRRHGYTF
TGCAGCAGTGCTTCGGGACGGCGACATGGCTACACCTTC
>many|-|TRBV20-1|TRBJ2-3
CSARVSTTDTQYF
TGCAGTGCTAGGGTCAGCACCACAGATACGCAGTATTTT
>-|-|TRBV5-1|TRBJ1-4
CASSLGGTANEKLFF
TGCGCCAGCAGCCTGGGGGGGACGGCGAATGAAAAACTGTTTTTT
>-|-|TRBV2|TRBJ1-1
CPSSYRDLGTEAFF
TGTCCCAGCAGTTACAGGGATCTGGGCACGGAAGCTTTCTTT
>many|-|TRBV12-5|TRBJ2-7
CASGLSGRIYEQYF
TGTGCTAGTGGTTTGTCCGGCAGGATCTACGAGCAGTACTTC
>many|-|TRBV24-1|TRBJ2-7
CATSDGRSYEQYF
TGTGCCACCAGTGATGGTAGGTCCTACGAGCAGTACTTC
>-|TRBD2|TRBV6-1|TRBJ2-7
CASSKTGGGPNEQYF
TGTGCCAGCAGTAAGACTGGCGGGGGGCCAAACGAGCAGTACTTC
>once|-|TRBV7-3|TRBJ2-1
CASSFRGGSSYNEQFF
TGTGCCAGCAGCTTTAGGGGGGGGAGCTCCTACAATGAGCAGTTCTTC
>-|-|TRBV2|TRBJ1-5
CASRQLSNQPQHF
TGTGCCAGCAGACAGCTTAGCAATCAGCCCCAGCATTTT
>-|-|TRBV9|TRBJ2-5
CASSVAGDETQYF
TGTGCCAGCAGCGTAGCGGGGGACGAGACCCAGTACTTC
>many|-|TRBV6-2/TRBV6-3|TRBJ2-1
CASSYGGSYNEQFF
TGTGCCAGCAGTTACGGTGGCAGCTACAATGAGCAGTTCTTC
>many|-|TRBV20-1|TRBJ2-1
CSARRVGAGNEQFF
TGCAGTGCTCGCCGAGTAGGGGCGGGGAATGAGCAGTTCTTC
>many|-|TRBV5-5|TRBJ2-6
CASSLEGSGANVLTF
TGTGCCAGCAGCTTGGAGGGGTCCGGGGCCAACGTCCTGACTTTC
>-|TRBD1|TRBV12-3/TRBV12-4|TRBJ1-5
CASSKDRWQPPQHF
TGTGCCAGCAGCAAGGACAGGTGGCAACCGCCCCAGCATTTT
>-|TRBD1|TRBV7-2|TRBJ1-2
CASSYRGLNGYTF
TGTGCCAGCAGCTACAGGGGGCTGAATGGCTACACCTTC
>many|-|TRBV5-6|TRBJ1-6
CASSPDRRNSPLHF
TGTGCCAGCAGCCCTGACAGGAGAAATTCACCCCTCCACTTT
>-|-|TRBV27|TRBJ2-5
CASSLFAQSPVQETQYF
TGTGCCAGCAGTTTATTTGCACAGTCACCCGTCCAAGAGACCCAGTACTTC
>-|TRBD2|TRBV6-5|TRBJ2-5
CASSYMGLAGGGTQYF
TGTGCCAGCAGTTACATGGGACTAGCGGGTGGGGGGACCCAGTACTTC
>many|-|TRBV19|TRBJ2-3
CASSISLALTDTQYF
TGTGCCAGTAGTATATCACTAGCCCTCACAGATACGCAGTATTTT
>many|TRBD2|TRBV7-9|TRBJ2-7
CASSPLLAGRPYEQYF
TGTGCCAGCAGCCCCTTACTAGCGGGTCGCCCCTACGAGCAGTACTTC
>many|-|TRBV6-6|TRBJ2-7
CASSYRSGQQYEQYF
TGTGCCAGCAGTTACCGCTCGGGGCAGCAGTACGAGCAGTACTTC
>-|TRBD1|TRBV10-2|TRBJ2-7
CASSGGQGISYEQYF
TGCGCCAGCAGTGGGGGACAGGGGATATCCTACGAGCAGTACTTC
>many|TRBD2|TRBV5-1|TRBJ2-5
CASSRETSGRAPYQETQYF
TGCGCCAGCAGCCGCGAGACTAGCGGGAGGGCCCCGTACCAAGAGACCCAGTACTTC
>many|-|TRBV12-5|TRBJ1-2
CASGLVLGPYGYTF
TGTGCTAGTGGTTTGGTACTGGGCCCCTATGGCTACACCTTC
>many|-|TRBV20-1|TRBJ1-4
CSARDSMTNEKLFF
TGCAGTGCTAGAGATTCTATGACTAACGAAAAACTGTTTTTT
>few|TRBD2|TRBV6-1|TRBJ2-7
CASTARRTSGGDSSYEQYF
TGTGCCAGCACCGCGAGAAGGACTAGCGGGGGGGATAGCTCCTACGAGCAGTACTTC
>few|TRBD2|TRBV7-6|TRBJ2-7
CASSLGDSGSYEQYF
TGTGCCAGCAGCTTAGGGGATAGCGGGAGCTACGAGCAGTACTTC
>-|TRBD1|TRBV5-1|TRBJ1-6
CASSPMTGSYSPLHF
TGCGCCAGCAGCCCTATGACAGGGTCGTATTCACCCCTCCACTTT
>-|-|TRBV7-2|TRBJ1-6
CASSLPTGSSYNSPLHF
TGTGCCAGCAGCCTACCGACAGGTAGCTCCTATAATTCACCCCTCCACTTT
>-|-|TRBV4-2|TRBJ2-3
CANAARAVITDTQYF
TGTGCCAACGCCGCGCGGGCGGTAATCACAGATACGCAGTATTTT
>-|-|TRBV6-6|TRBJ1-1
CASKGRDTGAFF
TGTGCCAGCAAGGGCAGGGACACGGGAGCTTTCTTT
>once|-|TRBV12-3/TRBV12-4|TRBJ1-2
CASSPGTSGLGGYTF
TGTGCCAGCAGTCCCGGGACATCGGGTCTAGGCGGCTACACCTTC
>-|TRBD1|TRBV28|TRBJ1-5
CASSSRTGAIIQPQRF
TGTGCCAGCAGTTCTCGGACAGGGGCCATTATTCAGCCCCAGCGTTTC
>-|TRBD1|TRBV20-1|TRBJ2-7
CSDRGLSYEQYF
TGCAGTGACAGGGGGCTCTCCTACGAGCAGTACTTC
>-|TRBD1|TRBV3-1|TRBJ1-4
CASSQGLQGANKKLFF
TGTGCCAGCAGCCAAGGCCTTCAGGGGGCGAATAAAAAACTGTTTTTT
>many|-|TRBV6-5|TRBJ2-3
CASRRGQLTDTQYF
TGTGCCAGCAGGCGGGGACAGCTCACAGATACGCAGTATTTT
>-|TRBD2|TRBV6-2/TRBV6-3|TRBJ2-1
CASITPVAGGNEQFF
TGTGCCAGCATTACACCCGTAGCGGGGGGCAATGAGCAGTTCTTC
>many|TRBD1|TRBV7-2|TRBJ2-7
CASRRDRVYEQYF
TGTGCCAGCAGGAGGGACAGGGTTTACGAGCAGTACTTC
>-|-|TRBV2|TRBJ2-7
CASSDDRTYEQYF
TGTGCCAGCAGTGACGATAGAACCTACGAGCAGTACTTC
>-|-|TRBV20-1|TRBJ1-1
CSARVAGVTEAFF
TGCAGTGCTAGAGTAGCGGGTGTTACTGAAGCTTTCTTT
>few|-|TRBV4-1|TRBJ1-3
CASSQWTSSGNTIYF
TGCGCCAGCAGCCAGTGGACCAGCTCTGGAAACACCATATATTTT
>once|TRBD2|TRBV7-2|TRBJ2-5
CASSLVLAGGPETQYF
TGTGCCAGCAGTTTAGTACTAGCGGGGGGCCCTGAGACCCAGTACTTC
>many|-|TRBV10-3|TRBJ1-3
CAIRAASGNTIYF
TGTGCCATCAGGGCAGCCTCTGGAAACACCATATATTTT
>many|-|TRBV15|TRBJ2-5
CATSRDRTAWETQYF
TGTGCCACCAGCAGAGACCGAACCGCTTGGGAGACCCAGTACTTC
>many|TRBD2|TRBV20-1|TRBJ2-4
CSAPRDGGNIQYF
TGCAGTGCTCCCCGGGACGGGGGGAACATTCAGTACTTC
>many|TRBD1|TRBV29-1|TRBJ1-1
CSAQGPGRSTEAFF
TGCAGCGCACAGGGGCCCGGCAGGAGCACTGAAGCTTTCTTT